This T cell receptor (beta chain) was sequenced during a study of T cells in Graves' hyperthyroidism and ophthalmopathy. Study-wide points: The majority of expanded thyroid clonotypes above 0.001 also appeared in blood. Ophthalmopathy prediction by the model preceded onset by a median approximately 6.1 months.

Germline V gene data show CDR1 as SGHTA and CDR2 as FQGNSA. Trimming removed 1 base at V and 8 bases at J, with 11 bases between. This CDR3 spans 14 amino acids. This clonotype has only a few counts. Its antigen remains unknown. Uncontrolled infection, other autoimmune disease, pregnancy or lactation led to exclusion. In making diagnoses, clinical symptoms, serum thyroxine and TRAb, thyroid ultrasound and orbital computed tomography were all used. RNA transcripts were the template for amplifying TCR beta CDR3 regions. TCR CDR3 underwent first-round RT-PCR with the HTBI primer set. MiXCR, run by TCRdb on the multiplex PCR reads, gives a single entry per CDR3 protein. The data show a few hundred thousand distinct CDR3 sequences, 18% seen once.

Source material: blood. The origin of this receptor is a man aged 35 to 55 with Graves' hyperthyroidism. The chain couples TRBV7-2 to TRBJ1-4; D is ambiguous. CDR3 sequence reads: CASSLVGLGEKLFF. The CDR3 DNA reads as TGTGCCAGCAGCTTAGTCGGGTTAGGAGAAAAACTGTTTTTT.